The present entry profiles one T cell receptor beta chain with its context. Its antigen is currently unknown. This sample is drawn from a study of cytomegalovirus exposure and HLA in healthy donors. Overall study results and limits: There were a few CMV-associated chains whose specificity for CMV antigens was confirmed in vitro. The study flagged roughly 150 TCR beta chains as cytomegalovirus-associated. First-cohort TCR clusters tended to co-occur in the roughly 120 validation repertoires, a later analysis found.

TCRdb's copy holds only in-frame clones and misses some; the assay was immunoSEQ multiplex PCR. The sample records 98,000 or so clones, roughly 84% being singletons. V was shortened by 3 bases and J by 1 base, with 12 bases between the two germline ends. The V gene's germline CDR1 is SGHVS and CDR2 FQNEAQ. CDR3 length: 15 residues. The donors were members of the roughly 120-subject validation cohort (separate from the approximately 670-subject first cohort). This receptor was identified in a woman between 18 and 29 years old in good health and CMV-seronegative. The sequenced sample consisted of PBMCs. This chain uses TRBV7-8 with TRBJ2-5; weak D call: TRBD1 (6 bases). CDR3 protein: CASSLTQGFQETQYF. The CDR3 nucleotides read TGTGCCAGCAGCTTGACCCAGGGGTTCCAAGAGACCCAGTACTTC.